The 5 T cell receptor beta chains below were found in one sample sequenced in a study of blood T cell repertoires in COVID-19. This table comes from immunoSEQ multiplex PCR, and its TCRdb copy is limited to in-frame clones, with some not included. Of about 360,000 clones listed, approximately 88% are singletons. Material: PBMCs or T cells enriched from blood (not recorded which). The receptors were gathered from a woman aged 40 to 50 with acute COVID-19.

CDR3 loop: CASGAGSTEAFF. The CDR3 DNA is TGTGCTAGTGGCGCCGGGAGCACTGAAGCTTTCTTT. The chain carries TRBV12-5 and TRBJ1-1; D not resolved. CDR1 is LGHNT, CDR2 FRNRAP, per germline. This CDR3 region has 12 residues. Between the trimmed V and J ends, which lost 6 bases and 4 bases, there was a span of 9 bases.

V usage is TRBV19 and J usage is TRBJ2-2; D is perhaps TRBD1 (6 bases). Germline V gene lookup returns CDR1 LNHDA and CDR2 SQIVND (reference sequence). The CDR3 has 15 residues. Trimming removed 5 bases from V and 3 bases from J, with 13 bases in between. This CDR3 reads CASSFDTGYTGELFF. DNA for the CDR3: TGTGCCAGTAGTTTCGATACAGGGTACACCGGGGAGCTGTTTTTT.

The chain carries TRBV19 and TRBJ1-2; 8 bases fit TRBD1. The CDR3 sequence is 13 residues long. CDR1 LNHDA and CDR2 SQIVND come from the germline V gene (reference sequence). V shed 6 bases and J 7 bases; nucleotides not matched to a gene: 7. In nucleotides, the CDR3 is TGTGCCAGTAGCGTCCAGGGGGCCGGTGGCTACACCTTC. As protein: CASSVQGAGGYTF.

CDR3 sequence (DNA): TGTGCCAGCAGTGAATACCAGGTTAGGTACAATGAGCAGTTCTTC. This encodes CASSEYQVRYNEQFF. The chain combines TRBV6-1 with TRBJ2-1; D gene uncertain. Trimming pared 2 bases from V and 4 bases from J, leaving 12 bases between. Germline V gene data show CDR1 as MNHNS and CDR2 as SASEGT. This CDR3 has 15 residues.

The chain has TRBV30 and TRBJ1-4, with D unclear. Germline CDR1 reads GTSNPN; CDR2 reads SVGIG (reference sequence). This CDR3 is 14 amino acids long. V lost 1 base to trimming and J lost 3 bases, with 9 bases between them. Here the CDR3 DNA reads TGTGCCTGGAGTGGGTACAGCCCTAATGAAAAACTGTTTTTT. Amino acid sequence: CAWSGYSPNEKLFF.